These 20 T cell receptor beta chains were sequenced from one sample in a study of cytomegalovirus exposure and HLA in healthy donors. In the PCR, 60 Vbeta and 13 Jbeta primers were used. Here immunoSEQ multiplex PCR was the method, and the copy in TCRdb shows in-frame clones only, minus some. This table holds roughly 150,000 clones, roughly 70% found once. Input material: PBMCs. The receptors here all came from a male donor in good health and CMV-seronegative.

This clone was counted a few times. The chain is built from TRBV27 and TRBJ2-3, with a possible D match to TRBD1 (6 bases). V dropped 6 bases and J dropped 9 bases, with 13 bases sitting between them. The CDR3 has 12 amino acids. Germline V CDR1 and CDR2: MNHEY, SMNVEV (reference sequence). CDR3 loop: CASSNRDTTQYF. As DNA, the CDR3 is TGTGCCAGCAGCAACCGGGACACAACGCAGTATTTT.

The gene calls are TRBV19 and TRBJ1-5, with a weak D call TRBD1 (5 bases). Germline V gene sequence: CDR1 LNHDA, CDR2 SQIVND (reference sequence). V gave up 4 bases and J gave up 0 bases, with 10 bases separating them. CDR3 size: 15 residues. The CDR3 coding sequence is TGTGCCAGTAGTACACAGGAGAATAGCAATCAGCCCCAGCATTTT. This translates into CASSTQENSNQPQHF.

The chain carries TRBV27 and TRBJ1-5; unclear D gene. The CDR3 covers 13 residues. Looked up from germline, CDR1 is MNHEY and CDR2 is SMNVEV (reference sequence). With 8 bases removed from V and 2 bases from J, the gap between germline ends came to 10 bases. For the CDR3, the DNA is TGTGCCAGCTCAAGAGAGCGCAATCAGCCCCAGCATTTT. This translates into CASSRERNQPQHF.

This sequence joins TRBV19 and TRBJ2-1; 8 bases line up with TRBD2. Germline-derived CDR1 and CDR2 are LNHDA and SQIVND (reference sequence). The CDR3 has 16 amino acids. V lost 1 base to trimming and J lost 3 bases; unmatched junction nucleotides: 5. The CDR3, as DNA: TGTGCCAGTAGTATAGGGGAAACTAGCGGCTACAATGAGCAGTTCTTC. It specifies CASSIGETSGYNEQFF.

The CDR3 DNA is TGTGCCAGAAGCTCGCGAGGGAACTCCTACGAGCAGTACTTC. It is translated as CARSSRGNSYEQYF. This chain connects TRBV5-3 to TRBJ2-7; TRBD2 is a possible D gene (5 bases). TRBV5-3 is filed as an ORF, its function uncertain. Trimming pared 3 bases from V and 0 bases from J, leaving 10 bases between. The CDR3 length is 14 residues.

In nucleotides, the CDR3 is TGTGCCAGCAGCTTCGGGACTAGCGGGGTTAAGGGTGAGCAGTTCTTC. Translation: CASSFGTSGVKGEQFF. The rearrangement joins TRBV5-4 to TRBJ2-1; 13 bases match TRBD2. The CDR3 is made up of 16 amino acids. V dropped 2 bases and J dropped 9; count of bases not matched to a gene: 8. The germline V gene has CDR1 SGHNT and CDR2 YYREEE (reference sequence).

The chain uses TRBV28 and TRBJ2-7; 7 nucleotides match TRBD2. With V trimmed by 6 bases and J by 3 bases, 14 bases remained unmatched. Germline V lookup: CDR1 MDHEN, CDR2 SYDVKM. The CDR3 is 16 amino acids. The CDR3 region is CASSPVWWRGFYEQYF. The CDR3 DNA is TGTGCCAGCAGCCCAGTGTGGTGGCGGGGGTTCTACGAGCAGTACTTC.

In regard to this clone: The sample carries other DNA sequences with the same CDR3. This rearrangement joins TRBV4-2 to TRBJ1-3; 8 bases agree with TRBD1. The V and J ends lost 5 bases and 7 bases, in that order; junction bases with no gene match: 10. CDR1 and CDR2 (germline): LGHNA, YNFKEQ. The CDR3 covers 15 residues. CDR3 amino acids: CASSTQGARGNTIYF. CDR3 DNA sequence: TGTGCCAGCAGCACCCAGGGGGCGCGAGGGAACACCATATATTTT.

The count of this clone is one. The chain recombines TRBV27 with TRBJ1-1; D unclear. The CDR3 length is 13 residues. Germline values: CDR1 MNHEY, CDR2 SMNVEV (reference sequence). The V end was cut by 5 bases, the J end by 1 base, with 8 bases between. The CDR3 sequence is CASSLTENTEAFF. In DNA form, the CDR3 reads TGTGCCAGCAGTCTTACAGAGAACACTGAAGCTTTCTTT.

The CDR3 DNA reads as TGCGCCAGCAGCCAAGATCCCCTGAATAGCGGGAGAGGCGAGCAGTACTTC. Amino acids: CASSQDPLNSGRGEQYF. The chain employs TRBV4-3 and TRBJ2-7; 9 nucleotides line up with TRBD2. Trimming took 0 bases from V and 6 from J; bases not matched to a gene: 12. The CDR3 is made up of 17 amino acids. From germline, CDR1 is LGHNA and CDR2 YSLEER.

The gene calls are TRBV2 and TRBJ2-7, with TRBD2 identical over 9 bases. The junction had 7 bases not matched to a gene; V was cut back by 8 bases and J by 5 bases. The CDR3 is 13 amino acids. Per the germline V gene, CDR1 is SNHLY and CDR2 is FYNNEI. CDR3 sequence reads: CASWGTSRNEQYF. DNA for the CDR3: TGTGCCAGCTGGGGGACTAGCAGGAACGAGCAGTACTTC.

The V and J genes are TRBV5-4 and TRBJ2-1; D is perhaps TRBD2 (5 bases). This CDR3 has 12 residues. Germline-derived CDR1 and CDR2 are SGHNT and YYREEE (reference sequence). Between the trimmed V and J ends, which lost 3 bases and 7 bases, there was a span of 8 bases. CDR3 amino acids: CASSSQRNEQFF. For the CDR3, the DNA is TGTGCCAGCAGCTCCCAGCGGAATGAGCAGTTCTTC. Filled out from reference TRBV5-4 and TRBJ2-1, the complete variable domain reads ETGVTQSPTHLIKTRGQQVTLRCSSQSGHNTVSWYQQALGQGPQFIFQYYREEENGRGNFPPRFSGLQFPNYSSELNVNALELDDSALYLCASSSQRNEQFFGPGTRLTVL.

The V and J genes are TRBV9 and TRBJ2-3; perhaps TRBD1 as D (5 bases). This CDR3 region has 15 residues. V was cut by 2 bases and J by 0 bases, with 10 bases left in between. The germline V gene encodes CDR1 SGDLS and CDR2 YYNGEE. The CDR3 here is CASSVGQISTDTQYF. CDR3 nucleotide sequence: TGTGCCAGCAGCGTGGGGCAGATTAGCACAGATACGCAGTATTTT.

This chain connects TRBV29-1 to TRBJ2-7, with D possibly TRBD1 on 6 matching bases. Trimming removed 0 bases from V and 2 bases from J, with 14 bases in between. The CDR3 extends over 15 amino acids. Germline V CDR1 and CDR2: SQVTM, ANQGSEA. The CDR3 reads CSVEEGNRATYEQYF. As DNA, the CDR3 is TGCAGCGTTGAAGAAGGGAACAGGGCCACCTACGAGCAGTACTTC.

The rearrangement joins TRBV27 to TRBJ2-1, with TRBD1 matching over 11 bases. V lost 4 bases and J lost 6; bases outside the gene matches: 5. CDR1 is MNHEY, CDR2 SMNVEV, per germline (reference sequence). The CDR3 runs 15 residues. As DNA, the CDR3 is TGTGCCAGCAGTTCCGGGACAGGGGGTGGCAATGAGCAGTTCTTC. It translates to CASSSGTGGGNEQFF.

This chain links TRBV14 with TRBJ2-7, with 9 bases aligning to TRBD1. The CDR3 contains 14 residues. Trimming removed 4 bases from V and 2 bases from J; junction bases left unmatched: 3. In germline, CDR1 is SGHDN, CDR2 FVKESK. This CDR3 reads CASSRGQGPYEQYF. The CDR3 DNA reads TGTGCCAGCAGCCGGGGACAGGGCCCCTACGAGCAGTACTTC.

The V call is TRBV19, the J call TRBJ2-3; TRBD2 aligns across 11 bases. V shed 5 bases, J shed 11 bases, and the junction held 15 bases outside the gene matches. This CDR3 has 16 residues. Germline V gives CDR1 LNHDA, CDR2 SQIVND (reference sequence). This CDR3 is CASSPSHLAGGSEQYF. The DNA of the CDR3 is TGTGCCAGTAGTCCTTCCCATCTAGCGGGGGGCTCCGAGCAGTATTTT.

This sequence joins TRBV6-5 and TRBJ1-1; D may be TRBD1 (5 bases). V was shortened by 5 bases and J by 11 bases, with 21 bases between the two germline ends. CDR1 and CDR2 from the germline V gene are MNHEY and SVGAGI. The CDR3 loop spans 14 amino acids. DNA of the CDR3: TGTGCCAGCAGTCTTGGGGGGAGCGCCGCGGTGGCTTTCTTT. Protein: CASSLGGSAAVAFF.

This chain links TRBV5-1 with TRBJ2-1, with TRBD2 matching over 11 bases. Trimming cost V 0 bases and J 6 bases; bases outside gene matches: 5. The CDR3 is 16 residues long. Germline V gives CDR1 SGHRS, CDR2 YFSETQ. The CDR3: CASSLGYSGRANEQFF. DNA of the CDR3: TGCGCCAGCAGCTTGGGGTATAGCGGGAGGGCCAATGAGCAGTTCTTC.

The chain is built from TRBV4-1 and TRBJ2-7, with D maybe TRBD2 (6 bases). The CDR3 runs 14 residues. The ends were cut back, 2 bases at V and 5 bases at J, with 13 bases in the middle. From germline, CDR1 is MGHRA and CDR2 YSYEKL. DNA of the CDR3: TGCGCCAGCAGCCAACCCCGGGAGAGTCACGAGCAGTACTTC. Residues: CASSQPRESHEQYF.